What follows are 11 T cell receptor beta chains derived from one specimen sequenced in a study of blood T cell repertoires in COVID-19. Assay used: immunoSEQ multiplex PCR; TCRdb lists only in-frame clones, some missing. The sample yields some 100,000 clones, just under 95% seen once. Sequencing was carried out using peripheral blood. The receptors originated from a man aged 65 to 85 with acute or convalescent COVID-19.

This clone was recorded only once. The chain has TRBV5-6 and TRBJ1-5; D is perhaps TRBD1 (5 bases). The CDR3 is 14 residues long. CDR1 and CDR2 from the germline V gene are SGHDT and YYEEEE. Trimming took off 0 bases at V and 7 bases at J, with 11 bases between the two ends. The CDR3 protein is CASSLGGGGQPQHF. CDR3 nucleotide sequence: TGTGCCAGCAGCTTGGGTGGTGGGGGGCAGCCCCAGCATTTT.

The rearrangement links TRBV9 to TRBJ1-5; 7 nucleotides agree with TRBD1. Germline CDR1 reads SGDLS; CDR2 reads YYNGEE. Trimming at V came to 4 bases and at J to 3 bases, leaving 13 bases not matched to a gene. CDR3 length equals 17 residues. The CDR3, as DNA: TGTGCCAGCAGCCCTGGGGAAGGGGGCGGCTCCAATCAGCCCCAGCATTTT. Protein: CASSPGEGGGSNQPQHF.

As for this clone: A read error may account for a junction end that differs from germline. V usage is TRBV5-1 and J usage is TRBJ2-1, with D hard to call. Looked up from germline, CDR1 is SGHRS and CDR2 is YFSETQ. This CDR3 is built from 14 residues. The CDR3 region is CASNTHSSNNEQFF. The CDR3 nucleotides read TGCGCCAGCAACACTCACAGCTCCAACAATGAGCAGTTCTTC.

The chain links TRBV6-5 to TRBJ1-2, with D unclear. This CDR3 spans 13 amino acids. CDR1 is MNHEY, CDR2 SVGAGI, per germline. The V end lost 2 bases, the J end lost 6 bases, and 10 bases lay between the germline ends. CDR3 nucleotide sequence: TGTGCCAGCAGTTACGAGGCCCTGGATGGCTACACCTTC. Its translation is CASSYEALDGYTF.

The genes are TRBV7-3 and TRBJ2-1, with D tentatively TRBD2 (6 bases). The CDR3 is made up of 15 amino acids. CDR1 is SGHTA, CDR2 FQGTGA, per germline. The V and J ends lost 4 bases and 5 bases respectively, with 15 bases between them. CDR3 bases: TGTGCCAGCAGCTACCCTGGGGGAGGACACAATGAGCAGTTCTTC. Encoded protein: CASSYPGGGHNEQFF.

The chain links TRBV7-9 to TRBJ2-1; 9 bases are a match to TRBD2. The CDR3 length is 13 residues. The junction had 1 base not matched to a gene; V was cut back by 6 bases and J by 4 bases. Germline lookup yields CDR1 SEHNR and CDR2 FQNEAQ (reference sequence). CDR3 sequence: CASSSGRYNEQFF. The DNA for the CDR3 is TGTGCCAGCAGTAGCGGGAGATACAATGAGCAGTTCTTC.

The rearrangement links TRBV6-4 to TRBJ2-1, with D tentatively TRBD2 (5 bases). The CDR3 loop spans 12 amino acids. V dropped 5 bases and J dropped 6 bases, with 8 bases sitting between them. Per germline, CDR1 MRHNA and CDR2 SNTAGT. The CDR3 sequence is CASSPLANEQFF. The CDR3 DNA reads TGTGCCAGCAGTCCGCTAGCCAATGAGCAGTTCTTC.

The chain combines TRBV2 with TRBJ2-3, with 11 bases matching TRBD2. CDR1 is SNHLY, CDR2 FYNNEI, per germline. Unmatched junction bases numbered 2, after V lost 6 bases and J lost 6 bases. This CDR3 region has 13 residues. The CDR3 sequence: CASRLAGEDTQYF. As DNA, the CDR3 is TGTGCCAGCAGACTAGCGGGAGAGGATACGCAGTATTTT. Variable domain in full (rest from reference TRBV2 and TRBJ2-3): EPEVTQTPSHQVTQMGQEVILRCVPISNHLYFYWYRQILGQKVEFLVSFYNNEISEKSEIFDDQFSVERPDGSNFTLKIRSTKLEDSAMYFCASRLAGEDTQYFGPGTRLTVL.

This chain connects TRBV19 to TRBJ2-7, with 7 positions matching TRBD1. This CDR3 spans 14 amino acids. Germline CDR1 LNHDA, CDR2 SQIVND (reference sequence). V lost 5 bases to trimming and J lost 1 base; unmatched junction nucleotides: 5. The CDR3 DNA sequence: TGTGCCAGTAGTGGTGGACAGGCATCCTACGAGCAGTACTTC. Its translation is CASSGGQASYEQYF.

The CDR3 sequence is CASSLDPQEETQYF. In DNA, the CDR3 is TGTGCCAGCAGCTTAGATCCCCAGGAAGAGACCCAGTACTTC. The rearrangement uses TRBV11-2 and TRBJ2-5; D not resolved. The CDR3 consists of 14 residues. Germline V gene lookup returns CDR1 SGHAT and CDR2 FQNNGV. V was pared by 0 bases and J by 3 bases, with 8 bases between.

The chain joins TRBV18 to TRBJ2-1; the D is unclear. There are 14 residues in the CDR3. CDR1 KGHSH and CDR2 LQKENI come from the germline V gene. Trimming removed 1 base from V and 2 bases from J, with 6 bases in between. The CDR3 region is CASSPLETYNEQFF. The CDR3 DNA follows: TGTGCCAGCTCACCACTAGAGACCTACAATGAGCAGTTCTTC. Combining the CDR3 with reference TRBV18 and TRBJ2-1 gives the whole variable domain NAGVMQNPRHLVRRRGQEARLRCSPMKGHSHVYWYRQLPEEGLKFMVYLQKENIIDESGMPKERFSAEFPKEGPSILRIQQVVRGDSAAYFCASSPLETYNEQFFGPGTRLTVL.